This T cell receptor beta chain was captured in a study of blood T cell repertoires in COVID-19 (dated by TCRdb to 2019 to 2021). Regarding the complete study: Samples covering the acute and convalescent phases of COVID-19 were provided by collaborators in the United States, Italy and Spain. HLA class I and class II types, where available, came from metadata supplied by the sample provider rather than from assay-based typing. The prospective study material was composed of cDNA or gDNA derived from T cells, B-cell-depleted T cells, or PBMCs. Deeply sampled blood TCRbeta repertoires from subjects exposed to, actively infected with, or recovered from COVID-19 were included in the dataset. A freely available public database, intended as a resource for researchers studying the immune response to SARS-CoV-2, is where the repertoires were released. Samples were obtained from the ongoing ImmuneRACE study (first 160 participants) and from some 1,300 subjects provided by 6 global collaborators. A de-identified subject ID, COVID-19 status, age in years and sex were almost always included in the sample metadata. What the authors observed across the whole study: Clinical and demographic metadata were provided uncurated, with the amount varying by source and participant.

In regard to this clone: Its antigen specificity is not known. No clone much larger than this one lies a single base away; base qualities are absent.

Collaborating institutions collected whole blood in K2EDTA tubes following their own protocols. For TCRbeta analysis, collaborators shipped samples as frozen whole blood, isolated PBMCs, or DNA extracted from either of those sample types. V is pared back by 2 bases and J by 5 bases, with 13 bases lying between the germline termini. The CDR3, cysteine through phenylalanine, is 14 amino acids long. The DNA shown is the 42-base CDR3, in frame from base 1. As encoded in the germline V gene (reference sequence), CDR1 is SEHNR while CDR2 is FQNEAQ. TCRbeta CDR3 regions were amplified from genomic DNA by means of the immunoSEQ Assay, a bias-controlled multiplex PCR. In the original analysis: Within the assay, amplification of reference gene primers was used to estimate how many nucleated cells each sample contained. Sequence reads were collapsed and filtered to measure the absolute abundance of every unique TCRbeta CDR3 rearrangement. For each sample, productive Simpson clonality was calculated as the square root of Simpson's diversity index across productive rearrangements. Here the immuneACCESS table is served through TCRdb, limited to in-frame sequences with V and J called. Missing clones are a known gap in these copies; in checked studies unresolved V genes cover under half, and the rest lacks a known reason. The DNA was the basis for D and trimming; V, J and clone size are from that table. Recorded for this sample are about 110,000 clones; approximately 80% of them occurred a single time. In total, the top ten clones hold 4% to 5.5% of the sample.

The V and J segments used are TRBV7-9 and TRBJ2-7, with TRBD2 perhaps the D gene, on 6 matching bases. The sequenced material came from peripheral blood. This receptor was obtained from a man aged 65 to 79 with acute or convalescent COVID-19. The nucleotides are TGTGCCAGCAGCTTAATGCGGGGTTGGAACGAGCAGTACTTC. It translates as CASSLMRGWNEQYF.